This T cell receptor beta chain was recovered during a study of shared clonotypes between healthy human individuals (dated by TCRdb to 2019 to 2021). Background on the whole study: Three men and a couple of women, aged 18 to 49 years, made up the cohort. For each donor, CD4 naive and CD4 memory were each run on three plates, CD8 naive on two plates, and CD8 memory on one plate. To estimate repertoire size and how much clonotypes are shared between individuals, the study performed deep sequencing of blood TCR repertoires from about five healthy adults. Libraries were prepared and TCR repertoires were sequenced by different laboratories using diverse techniques, in order to increase sequencing depth and limit assay-specific biases. Per donor, leukapheresis produced somewhere between about 0.8 and 9.5 billion PBMCs.

Concerning this clone itself: This receptor's antigen is unknown. No much larger clone is present one base from it, and per-base qualities are unavailable.

V is pruned by 5 bases and J by 2 bases, leaving 14 bases of the junction without a gene match. CDR1 and CDR2 are read off the germline V gene (reference sequence) as SEHNR and FQNEAQ. The CDR3 goes from the cysteine to the phenylalanine over 17 residues. The only DNA kept is the CDR3, 51 bases in frame from the first base. Study-wide findings and limitations: The genetic and exposure-history diversity represented was limited by the small number of donors. Incomplete sequencing was indicated by rarefaction of sorted-subset datasets, despite the large sequencing depth. Higher generation probabilities were observed for clonotypes shared by all four sorted-subset donors than for non-shared clonotypes. Pairwise subsampling indicated that sequencing depth was expected to affect the degree of clonotype sharing among donors. Larger estimated clonotype richness was generally found for naive subsets than for memory subsets. Sharing across a handful of donors was observed for around 5% of naive CD4, around 3.5% of naive CD8, 2% to 2.5% of memory CD4, and about 0.4% of memory CD8 clonotypes. Only blood was sampled, and tissue TCR repertoires likely differ from those in blood.

The donors were healthy, HIV-negative adults with no recently reported acute infections or vaccinations. Every donor was a Caucasian adult residing in Nashville, Tennessee, USA. CD4+ T cells were enriched by magnetic negative selection; naive cells were then positively selected on CD45RA, and the negative fraction formed the memory subset. After blood collection by leukapheresis, PBMCs were isolated using Ficoll-Histopaque density gradient centrifugation and then cryopreserved in the vapor phase of liquid nitrogen. Purity and quantity of every magnetically sorted T cell population were checked by analytical flow cytometry. Genomic DNA was isolated from each sorted fraction and quantified by UV absorbance on a Nanodrop 2000c. Using the deep immunoSEQ assay, multiplex PCR amplified TCR CDR3 regions from genomic DNA. For each cell subset, the extracted genomic DNA was distributed evenly across all wells of several immunoSEQ 96-well plates, and each plate served as one replicate. Each replicate PCR for sorted subsets received about 0.2 ug genomic DNA, equal to roughly 30,000 T cell genomes. Purified libraries were measured with a Qubit 3.0 fluorometer, size-checked on a Bioanalyzer 2100, and measured again with the KAPA Library Quantification kit. Every immunoSEQ 96-well plate was sequenced on a separate single-read 150-cycle Illumina NextSeq 550 flow cell. The source study handled its data this way. Because only junctional sequences without quality scores were contained in the immunoSEQ output, filtering matching that applied to full-length reads could not be performed. Sequences were annotated with PyIR, a Python wrapper for IgBLAST v1.9, using IMGT germline references to assign V/J genes and CDR3. Reads with weak V/J assignments (E-value above 1e-6), missing CDR3, stop codons, out-of-frame junctions, or ambiguous translated residues were removed. A V3J clonotype was defined by an identical inferred V gene, J gene, and CDR3 amino acid sequence. Percentage overlap between repertoires was computed as shared unique clonotypes divided by the size of the smaller repertoire. Repertoire richness was assessed with RTK rarefaction, the Chao1 estimator, and Recon v2.1 estimates of unobserved clonotypes. Generation probabilities were computed with OLGA for all TCRbeta clonotypes obtained by the gDNA method from several donors. This immuneACCESS table, as held by TCRdb, lists in-frame sequences with V and J called but not all clones. Of the missing ones, under half trace to an unresolved V gene in checked studies; the others have no known cause. That table gives V, J and clone size, and the DNA gave D and trimming. The sample table shows a few million clones, and around nine tenths are seen once. Roughly 0.15% of the sample is held by the ten biggest clonotypes.

This sequence originates from a man between 18 and 35 years old in good health. Sequencing was done on a sample of naive CD4+ T cells sorted from blood. The sample's cell subset or site label is to be understood as: CD45RA+ positively selected. The receptor chain draws on TRBV7-9 and TRBJ2-5, with 7 middle bases fitting TRBD2. The CDR3 reads as follows: CASSLGLLGGLQETQYF. DNA sequence: TGTGCCAGCAGCCTGGGCCTTCTGGGAGGGTTACAAGAGACCCAGTACTTC.